The clone carrying this T cell receptor (beta chain) showed up many times. Its antigen is not identified. By 5'RACE with 10-nucleotide random UMIs, the cDNA was made. TCRdb processed the 5' RACE reads anew with MiXCR; each CDR3 protein has one entry. The top ten hold roughly 2% of the sample, which has approximately 58,000 distinct CDR3 sequences, 7% to 9% seen once. This entry comes from a study of neurological immune-mediated disorders. Study-wide results and limits: Across subjects, no CDR3 amino acid sequence appeared in expanded clones of more than one subject, a finding that suggested private repertoires in all groups. HTLV-1-associated myelopathy displayed the greatest TCR clonal expansion, and multiple sclerosis exhibited the smallest, lower than that of healthy controls.

Germline V lookup: CDR1 DFQATT, CDR2 SNEGSKA (reference sequence). This CDR3 comprises 15 residues. Deletions cut 3 bases from V and 5 bases from J, with 17 bases between. Time point defined: longitudinal time-point 3. The study used blood bank volunteers in Maryland, USA, as healthy controls. The sample consisted of PBMCs. The TCR originated in a woman between 40 and 55 years old in good health. The chain is built from TRBV20-1 and TRBJ1-5, with a possible D match to TRBD1 (6 bases). This chain's CDR3 is CSASSQGRTDQPQHF. CDR3 nucleotides: TGCAGTGCTAGTTCTCAGGGGCGCACGGATCAGCCCCAGCATTTT.